Below are 29 T cell receptor beta chains sequenced from a single sample in a study of molecular identifiers for immune sequencing clone quantification. TCRdb recomputed calls from the PCR reads with MiXCR, one row per CDR3 protein. The sample lists some 680,000 distinct CDR3 sequences, about 25% occurring once. The sample taken for sequencing was naive CD8+ T cells from blood, with Jurkat cell RNA spiked in. Stated subset: FACS-sorted CD8+CD4-CCR7+CD45RA+ naive T cells. The source is a human donor in good health. Some libraries in this study had Jurkat cell RNA spiked in.

This clonotype was seen a handful of times. CDR3 sequence: CASRTDRENGMGNQPQHF. Written as DNA, the CDR3 is TGTGCCAGCAGGACAGACAGGGAGAACGGAATGGGCAATCAGCCCCAGCATTTT. V usage is TRBV6-2 or TRBV6-3 and J usage is TRBJ1-5, with 7 bases lining up with TRBD1. The CDR3 sequence is 18 residues long. J gave up 2 bases and V 6 bases, and 16 bases lay outside the gene matches. CDR1 MNHEY and CDR2 SVGEGT come from the germline V gene.

V is TRBV20-1 and J is TRBJ2-3; 11 positions match TRBD2. The CDR3 length is 15 residues. The junction had 4 bases not matched to a gene; V was cut back by 0 bases and J by 5 bases. Per the germline V gene, CDR1 is DFQATT and CDR2 is SNEGSKA (reference sequence). CDR3 loop: CSARDGLAGGDTQYF. The CDR3 DNA follows: TGCAGTGCTAGAGATGGCCTAGCGGGAGGAGATACGCAGTATTTT.

Regarding this clonotype: A read error is possible here, since a much larger clone lies one base away. The chain joins TRBV6-5 to TRBJ1-1; D is unresolved. CDR1 and CDR2 from the germline V gene are MNHEY and SVGAGI. The CDR3 length is 16 residues. The V end lost 4 bases, the J end lost 6 bases, and 21 bases lay between the germline ends. This CDR3 reads CASSLGISELWPEAFF. The CDR3 bases are TGTGCCAGCAGTTTGGGAATATCCGAGCTCTGGCCTGAAGCTTTCTTT.

The rearrangement joins TRBV10-1 to TRBJ2-5; 7 bases align to TRBD1. With 4 bases clipped from V and 0 bases from J, the junction kept 11 bases outside the gene matches. CDR1 is WNHNN, CDR2 SYGVQD, per germline (reference sequence). The CDR3 runs to 17 residues. In DNA form, the CDR3 reads TGCGCCAGCAGTGGTCGGGACAGATCAGTATACCAAGAGACCCAGTACTTC. This gives the protein CASSGRDRSVYQETQYF.

Of note for this clonotype: A much larger clone lies one base from this, so it may be a read error. The chain links TRBV10-3 to TRBJ2-3, with D unclear. Germline CDR1 and CDR2: ENHRY and SYGVKD. CDR3 length: 13 residues. Deletions cut 6 bases from V and 1 base from J, with 8 bases between. The CDR3 is CAIRVLGTDTQYF. CDR3 in DNA: TGTGCCATCAGGGTGCTTGGCACAGATACGCAGTATTTT.

Comments on this clonotype: A much larger clone differs from this one at a single base, so this may be a read error. V and J are TRBV29-1 and TRBJ1-1; D is uncertain. The CDR3 loop spans 11 amino acids. Germline V lookup: CDR1 SQVTM, CDR2 ANQGSEA. Trimming left V 3 bases short and J 7 bases short, with 9 bases between. The CDR3 bases are TGCAGCGTTGATTATGGAGTTGAAGCTTTCTTT. Protein: CSVDYGVEAFF.

The chain couples TRBV2 to TRBJ2-7; 11 bases agree with TRBD1. Germline V lookup: CDR1 SNHLY, CDR2 FYNNEI. The J segment lost 0 bases and the V segment lost 2 bases, leaving 3 bases of the junction unmatched. This CDR3 is 16 amino acids long. This CDR3 is CASSERGQGDSYEQYF. The CDR3 DNA is TGTGCCAGCAGTGAAAGGGGACAGGGGGACTCCTACGAGCAGTACTTC. Full variable domain (remainder filled in from reference TRBV2 and TRBJ2-7): EPEVTQTPSHQVTQMGQEVILRCVPISNHLYFYWYRQILGQKVEFLVSFYNNEISEKSEIFDDQFSVERPDGSNFTLKIRSTKLEDSAMYFCASSERGQGDSYEQYFGPGTRLTVT.

In this sample, this clonotype turned up a few times. This sequence joins TRBV5-6 and TRBJ2-6; D may be TRBD1 (5 bases). This CDR3 region has 14 residues. Germline V gives CDR1 SGHDT, CDR2 YYEEEE. Trimming removed 4 bases at V and 3 bases at J, with 8 bases between. CDR3 region: CASSGRVGANVLTF. CDR3 bases: TGTGCCAGCAGCGGCAGGGTTGGGGCCAACGTCCTGACTTTC.

The chain employs TRBV4-2 and TRBJ2-6, with D perhaps matching TRBD2 (5 bases). Germline V gives CDR1 LGHNA, CDR2 YNFKEQ. Trimming took 0 bases from V and 0 from J, leaving 9 bases between them. The CDR3 loop spans 17 amino acids. The CDR3, as DNA: TGTGCCAGCAGCCAAGAGGACTGGAGCTCTGGGGCCAACGTCCTGACTTTC. Amino acid sequence: CASSQEDWSSGANVLTF.

This clonotype turned up a few times. V is TRBV19 and J is TRBJ1-2; no reliable D call. The V gene lost 1 base and the J gene lost 4 bases, with 13 bases spanning the gap. The CDR3 is made up of 15 amino acids. Germline V gene lookup returns CDR1 LNHDA and CDR2 SQIVND (reference sequence). The CDR3 loop is CASSIGPGVGYGYTF. CDR3 nucleotides: TGTGCCAGTAGTATAGGGCCCGGCGTTGGCTATGGCTACACCTTC.

At least ten counts were recorded for this clonotype. The genes are TRBV9 and TRBJ1-6; D gene ambiguous. The CDR3 runs to 13 residues. The V and J ends lost 0 bases and 8 bases respectively, with 6 bases between them. CDR1 is SGDLS, CDR2 YYNGEE, per germline. CDR3 sequence: CASSVVSDSPLHF. The CDR3 DNA reads TGTGCCAGCAGCGTAGTTTCGGATTCACCCCTCCACTTT.

As DNA, the CDR3 is TGCAGTGCTAGCTTTAGACAGGGGGGCGAGCAGTACTTC. This encodes CSASFRQGGEQYF. The gene calls are TRBV20-1 and TRBJ2-7, with 9 bases lining up with TRBD1. In germline, CDR1 is DFQATT, CDR2 SNEGSKA (reference sequence). The CDR3 runs to 13 residues. V trimming: 3 bases; J trimming: 6 bases; junction bases outside the gene matches: 6.

This clonotype was observed at least ten times. The V gene is TRBV6-2 or TRBV6-3, the J gene TRBJ1-5, with D tentatively TRBD1 (6 bases). The CDR3 contains 15 residues. Germline V lookup: CDR1 MNHEY, CDR2 SVGEGT. Between the trimmed V and J ends, which lost 7 bases and 6 bases, there was a span of 19 bases. CDR3 DNA: TGTGCCAGCACCATCGGGCCCCGGGGGGCTCAGCCCCAGCATTTT. This gives the protein CASTIGPRGAQPQHF.

The V and J genes are TRBV7-2 and TRBJ2-3, with D maybe TRBD2 (6 bases). Looked up from germline, CDR1 is SGHTA and CDR2 is FQGNSA. The CDR3 loop spans 16 amino acids. The V and J ends lost 8 bases and 0 bases respectively, with 18 bases between them. CDR3 nucleotides: TGTGCCAGCTCCCTTCTTGGCGGGGCTAGCACAGATACGCAGTATTTT. This codes for CASSLLGGASTDTQYF.

With respect to this clonotype: At one of its ends the junction is not consistent with the germline gene, which may arise from a read error. This chain uses TRBV11-2 with TRBJ1-1; D is unresolved. The CDR3 contains 11 residues. Germline V gene lookup returns CDR1 SGHAT and CDR2 FQNNGV. The CDR3 loop is CTSGTSTEAFF. The CDR3 DNA reads TGTACCAGCGGAACGAGCACTGAAGCTTTCTTT.

The table lists this clonotype with many counts. This chain links TRBV2 with TRBJ2-3; TRBD2 matches 7 bases. The CDR3 loop spans 18 amino acids. The germline V gene encodes CDR1 SNHLY and CDR2 FYNNEI. Trimming removed 7 bases from V and 0 bases from J; junction bases left unmatched: 16. The DNA of the CDR3 is TGTGCCAGCATCCCCCCCGTGGGGCTGGGGGGGAGCACAGATACGCAGTATTTT. It specifies CASIPPVGLGGSTDTQYF.

The table lists this clonotype with a few counts. V is TRBV29-1 and J is TRBJ2-1, with D perhaps being TRBD1 or TRBD2 (6 bases each). The CDR3 is made up of 12 amino acids. Trimming removed 5 bases from V and 3 bases from J, with 8 bases in between. The germline gives CDR1 SQVTM, CDR2 ANQGSEA. The CDR3 is CSVRGVYNEQFF. In DNA, the CDR3 is TGCAGCGTTAGGGGGGTCTACAATGAGCAGTTCTTC.

This chain connects TRBV7-9 to TRBJ2-7; D gene unclear. The V gene lost 4 bases and the J gene lost 2 bases, with 18 bases spanning the gap. The CDR3 extends over 16 amino acids. Germline V gene lookup returns CDR1 SEHNR and CDR2 FQNEAQ (reference sequence). The CDR3 protein is CASSSAGSGFTYEQYF. In nucleotides, the CDR3 is TGTGCCAGCAGCTCTGCTGGTAGTGGGTTTACCTACGAGCAGTACTTC. The whole variable domain, filled in from reference TRBV7-9 and TRBJ2-7, reads DTGVSQNPRHKITKRGQNVTFRCDPISEHNRLYWYRQTLGQGPEFLTYFQNEAQLEKSRLLSDRFSAERPKGSFSTLEIQRTEQGDSAMYLCASSSAGSGFTYEQYFGPGTRLTVT.

The V call is TRBV4-3, the J call TRBJ2-7; D may match TRBD1 or TRBD2 (5 bases each). Germline lookup yields CDR1 LGHNA and CDR2 YSLEER. The CDR3 spans 13 residues. Trimming cost V 3 bases and J 7 bases, with 13 bases left between them. CDR3 residues: CASSQGTLEEQYF. CDR3 DNA: TGCGCCAGCAGCCAGGGGACCCTGGAGGAGCAGTACTTC.

This clonotype was seen repeatedly, ten times or more. This chain's CDR3 is CASSVAGQNYEQYF. CDR3 DNA sequence: TGTGCCAGCAGCGTAGCGGGACAGAACTACGAGCAGTACTTC. The V gene is TRBV9, the J gene TRBJ2-7; 7 bases are shared with TRBD1. CDR1 is SGDLS, CDR2 YYNGEE, per germline. V lost 0 bases and J lost 3; bases outside the gene matches: 3. The CDR3 consists of 14 residues.

In DNA, the CDR3 is TGTGCCAGCCGCCAGGGGAGAGATTCACCCCTCCACTTT. The encoded protein is CASRQGRDSPLHF. The chain employs TRBV9 and TRBJ1-6; D possibly corresponds to TRBD1 (6 bases). The germline V gene has CDR1 SGDLS and CDR2 YYNGEE. CDR3 length: 13 amino acids. V was trimmed by 7 bases and J by 8 bases, leaving 13 bases between them.

At least ten counts were recorded for this clonotype. The V gene is TRBV5-5, the J gene TRBJ2-5; tentative D call: TRBD1 (6 bases). V dropped 4 bases and J dropped 4 bases, with 14 bases sitting between them. Germline V lookup: CDR1 SGHKS, CDR2 YYEKEE (reference sequence). The CDR3 length is 14 residues. The CDR3 protein is CASSPSRTVETQYF. The CDR3 DNA is TGTGCCAGCAGCCCATCTAGGACAGTAGAGACCCAGTACTTC.

As to this clonotype: One base away lies a much larger clone, so this may be a sequencing read error. V gene TRBV6-2 or TRBV6-3 combines with J gene TRBJ2-7, with 12 positions matching TRBD2. This CDR3 has 14 amino acids. Germline loops: CDR1 MNHEY, CDR2 SVGEGT. The CDR3 DNA reads as TGTGACAGCAGACTAGCGGGAGTCTCCTACGAGCAGTACTTC. Its protein is CDSRLAGVSYEQYF.

About this clonotype: A read error is possible here, since a much larger clone lies one base away. The chain uses TRBV12-3 or TRBV12-4 and TRBJ2-4; D is possibly TRBD1 (6 bases). The CDR3 is 15 residues long. CDR3 sequence (DNA): TGTGCCCGCAGTTCAACGGACAGTGGCAAAAACATTCAGTACTTC. Its translation is CARSSTDSGKNIQYF.

This chain links TRBV5-1 with TRBJ2-5; the match to TRBD1 covers 9 bases. Per the germline V gene, CDR1 is SGHRS and CDR2 is YFSETQ. The CDR3 sequence is 15 residues long. V trimming: 4 bases; J trimming: 7 bases; junction bases outside the gene matches: 11. The CDR3 loop is CASSTGQGSGGTQYF. As DNA, the CDR3 is TGCGCCAGCAGCACGGGACAGGGTTCGGGGGGGACCCAGTACTTC. Together with reference TRBV5-1 and TRBJ2-5, the CDR3 gives the full variable domain: KAGVTQTPRYLIKTRGQQVTLSCSPISGHRSVSWYQQTPGQGLQFLFEYFSETQRNKGNFPGRFSGRQFSNSRSEMNVSTLELGDSALYLCASSTGQGSGGTQYFGPGTRLLVL.

Worth noting for this clonotype: The junction and the germline gene differ at one end; a read error may be behind it. The V and J genes are TRBV10-3 and TRBJ2-6; 12 bases line up with TRBD1. CDR1 is ENHRY and CDR2 is SYGVKD in the germline V gene. The CDR3 sequence is 17 residues long. This chain's CDR3 is CATDAGTGGSGANVLPF. CDR3 in DNA: TGTGCCACCGATGCCGGGACAGGGGGCTCTGGGGCCAACGTCCTGCCTTTC.

This clonotype was observed a handful of times. The chain couples TRBV11-2 to TRBJ1-1, with D hard to call. Germline lookup yields CDR1 SGHAT and CDR2 FQNNGV. The V gene lost 0 bases and the J gene lost 0 bases, with 8 bases spanning the gap. The CDR3 has 15 amino acids. The CDR3 nucleotides are TGTGCCAGCAGCTTAGATACGCGTATGAACACTGAAGCTTTCTTT. It yields the protein CASSLDTRMNTEAFF.

Comment on this clonotype: This may be a read error, as it is one base from a much larger clone. This chain joins TRBV6-2 or TRBV6-3 and TRBJ1-1; TRBD1 might be the D (6 bases). The CDR3 runs 16 residues. Germline V lookup: CDR1 MNHEY, CDR2 SVGEGT. This CDR3 reads CASSYRDTQGYTKAFF. In nucleotides, the CDR3 is TGTGCCAGCAGTTACAGGGACACCCAGGGGTACACTAAAGCTTTCTTT.

The chain combines TRBV4-3 with TRBJ2-7; the match to TRBD1 covers 8 bases. Losses at the gene ends were 1 base for V and 2 bases for J; bases not matched to a gene: 4. The CDR3 spans 15 residues. Germline CDR1 LGHNA, CDR2 YSLEER. CDR3 sequence reads: CASSQGTGITYEQYF. CDR3 coding DNA: TGCGCCAGCAGCCAAGGGACAGGGATTACCTACGAGCAGTACTTC.